The 28 T cell receptor beta chains reported below all come from one sample, sequenced in a study of T cells in Graves' hyperthyroidism and ophthalmopathy. Amplification of TCR beta CDR3 regions was performed using RNA transcripts as template. Carried out on the TCR CDR3, a first-round RT-PCR used the HTBI primer set. One entry per CDR3 protein, called by TCRdb with MiXCR from the multiplex PCR reads. The sample yields nearly 600,000 distinct CDR3 sequences, approximately 15% seen once. Material: blood. The receptors originated from a woman between 25 and 40 years old with Graves' hyperthyroidism that later progressed to Graves' ophthalmopathy.

The V call is TRBV5-6, the J call TRBJ2-7; 9 positions agree with TRBD1. The CDR3 loop spans 14 amino acids. V was clipped by 4 bases and J by 2 bases; unmatched bases: 4. CDR1 and CDR2 from the germline V gene are SGHDT and YYEEEE. CDR3 region: CASSGTGHPYEQYF. The CDR3 DNA reads as TGTGCCAGCAGCGGGACAGGGCACCCCTACGAGCAGTACTTC.

This clonotype was observed many times. The chain links TRBV20-1 to TRBJ2-1; 9 bases map to TRBD2. The CDR3 runs to 15 residues. Trimming cost V 1 base and J 7 bases; bases outside gene matches: 8. The germline gives CDR1 DFQATT, CDR2 SNEGSKA (reference sequence). CDR3 amino acids: CSARVPGTSSNEQFF. In DNA, the CDR3 is TGCAGTGCTAGAGTCCCCGGGACTAGCTCAAATGAGCAGTTCTTC.

This clonotype appeared many times. The rearrangement joins TRBV6-5 to TRBJ2-5; the D is unclear. The germline CDR1 and CDR2 sequences are MNHEY and SVGAGI. V was shortened by 2 bases and J by 5 bases, with 9 bases between the two germline ends. This CDR3 has 13 residues. The CDR3 reads CASSYGPWETQYF. In DNA, the CDR3 is TGTGCCAGCAGTTACGGGCCGTGGGAGACCCAGTACTTC.

This clonotype was observed many times. V usage is TRBV20-1 and J usage is TRBJ1-2; 9 bases agree with TRBD1. Germline lookup yields CDR1 DFQATT and CDR2 SNEGSKA (reference sequence). V lost 6 bases, J lost 2 bases, and 10 bases stayed unmatched. The CDR3 is made up of 15 amino acids. The CDR3 nucleotides are TGCAGTGCCCGCTACCAAGGGACAGGGAACTATGGCTACACCTTC. This translates into CSARYQGTGNYGYTF.

As concerns this clonotype: This may be a read error, as it is one base from a much larger clone. The V and J genes are TRBV12-3 or TRBV12-4 and TRBJ2-7; D unresolved. The CDR3 covers 13 residues. Trimming pared 6 bases from V and 6 bases from J, leaving 15 bases between. This chain's CDR3 is CASRRLARSEQYF. CDR3 in DNA: TGTGCCAGCAGGAGACTGGCGCGAAGCGAGCAGTACTTC.

Ten or more counts support this clonotype. The chain has TRBV19 and TRBJ2-4; 8 bases agree with TRBD1. J was trimmed by 0 bases and V by 3 bases; bases with no gene match: 4. Germline loops: CDR1 LNHDA, CDR2 SQIVND (reference sequence). This CDR3 is 16 amino acids long. This CDR3 is CASSIGQGRAKNIQYF. The CDR3 DNA reads TGTGCCAGTAGTATCGGACAGGGACGAGCCAAAAACATTCAGTACTTC.

The genes are TRBV30 and TRBJ2-2, with 7 bases fitting TRBD1. This CDR3 spans 13 amino acids. Germline V gene sequence: CDR1 GTSNPN, CDR2 SVGIG (reference sequence). V was pared by 3 bases and J by 5 bases, with 3 bases of the junction left unmatched. This CDR3 reads CAWSETGTGELFF. The CDR3 DNA reads as TGTGCCTGGAGCGAGACAGGGACCGGGGAGCTGTTTTTT.

In its sample, this clonotype was seen a few times. The chain uses TRBV29-1 and TRBJ2-2; D not certain. The V end lost 4 bases, the J end lost 7 bases, and 7 bases lay between the germline ends. CDR1 is SQVTM and CDR2 is ANQGSEA in the germline V gene. The CDR3 totals 11 residues. Written as DNA, the CDR3 is TGCAGCGTTGGACTCGGCGGGGAGCTGTTTTTT. Protein sequence: CSVGLGGELFF.

This clonotype was counted between two and nine times. It may be a read error: a sequence one base away is much more abundant. V usage is TRBV28 and J usage is TRBJ1-3, with a weak D call TRBD1 (5 bases). There are 14 residues in the CDR3. The V gene's germline CDR1 is MDHEN and CDR2 SYDVKM. Trimming took off 6 bases at V and 3 bases at J, with 12 bases between the two ends. CDR3 sequence: CASRDSNFGNTIYF. Here the CDR3 DNA reads TGTGCCAGCAGAGACAGCAACTTTGGAAACACCATATATTTT.

This clonotype was seen repeatedly, ten times or more. This chain joins TRBV11-2 and TRBJ1-3, with D unclear. This CDR3 has 15 amino acids. V lost 1 base to trimming and J lost 1 base, with 8 bases between them. The germline V gene has CDR1 SGHAT and CDR2 FQNNGV. The CDR3 reads CASSLAAVSGNTIYF. DNA for the CDR3: TGTGCCAGCAGCTTAGCGGCAGTTTCTGGAAACACCATATATTTT.

This chain uses TRBV20-1 with TRBJ2-5, with unresolved D. The V gene lost 6 bases and the J gene lost 1 base, with 15 bases spanning the gap. CDR3 length: 14 amino acids. Germline CDR1 reads DFQATT; CDR2 reads SNEGSKA (reference sequence). Here the CDR3 DNA reads TGCAGTGCGACCGAACAAAGAGTCCAAGAGACCCAGTACTTC. This gives the protein CSATEQRVQETQYF.

At least ten counts were recorded for this clonotype. The chain links TRBV11-3 to TRBJ1-1; tentative D call: TRBD1 (5 bases). The germline V and J ends were trimmed by 1 base and 8 bases, with 11 bases remaining between them. The CDR3 loop spans 13 amino acids. Germline V gene sequence: CDR1 SGHNT, CDR2 YENEEA. In DNA form, the CDR3 reads TGTGCCAGCAGCTTAGCTGCGGGACGAGAAGCTTTCTTT. Its protein is CASSLAAGREAFF.

There are a few counts of this clonotype. At one end the junction does not follow the germline gene, possibly because of a read error. The chain couples TRBV28 to TRBJ2-1, with 9 bases that match TRBD1. CDR3 length: 16 residues. The germline gives CDR1 MDHEN, CDR2 SYDVKM. The CDR3 spells CASSQPGQGSYNEQSF. The DNA of the CDR3 is TGTGCCAGCAGTCAACCGGGACAGGGTTCCTACAATGAGCAGTCCTTC.

This clonotype showed up just a few times. The J gene is TRBJ2-5, the V gene TRBV5-1; D gene uncertain. CDR1 and CDR2 from the germline V gene are SGHRS and YFSETQ. The V gene lost 0 bases and the J gene lost 5 bases, with 11 bases spanning the gap. The CDR3 runs 14 residues. The CDR3 spells CASSLEYGVETQYF. The CDR3 nucleotides are TGCGCCAGCAGCTTGGAGTATGGCGTCGAGACCCAGTACTTC.

The V call is TRBV24-1, the J call TRBJ2-2; perhaps TRBD1 as D (6 bases). CDR3 size: 12 residues. The germline V gene has CDR1 KGHDR and CDR2 SFDVKD. Trimming removed 9 bases at V and 7 bases at J, with 11 bases between. CDR3 in amino acids: CATEGGHGELFF. The CDR3 nucleotides are TGTGCCACCGAAGGGGGTCACGGGGAGCTGTTTTTT.

This clonotype was seen at least ten times. The CDR3 nucleotides read TGTGCCATCAGTTGGGACAGCCTCCAAGAGACCCAGTACTTC. Its protein is CAISWDSLQETQYF. This chain joins TRBV10-3 and TRBJ2-5; TRBD1 matches at 7 bases. The length of the CDR3 is 14 residues. With 5 bases clipped from V and 1 base from J, the junction kept 4 bases outside the gene matches. Germline CDR1 ENHRY, CDR2 SYGVKD.

This clonotype showed up many times. This sequence joins TRBV29-1 and TRBJ2-7; D gene uncertain. V shed 0 bases and J shed 2 bases, with 11 bases lying between them. Looked up from germline, CDR1 is SQVTM and CDR2 is ANQGSEA. This CDR3 contains 14 residues. The CDR3 nucleotides read TGCAGCGTTGAAGATCAAGGGCCTCCCTACGAGCAGTACTTC. Its protein is CSVEDQGPPYEQYF.

This sequence joins TRBV28 and TRBJ2-1; TRBD2 is a possible D gene (5 bases). Germline V gene data show CDR1 as MDHEN and CDR2 as SYDVKM. The CDR3 covers 15 residues. V dropped 2 bases and J dropped 9 bases, with 17 bases sitting between them. The CDR3 loop is CASSLRFAGLVEQFF. The CDR3, as DNA: TGTGCCAGCAGTTTACGATTCGCGGGCTTGGTTGAGCAGTTCTTC.

The rearrangement uses TRBV2 and TRBJ1-5; 9 positions agree with TRBD1. The CDR3 has 16 residues. Germline loops: CDR1 SNHLY, CDR2 FYNNEI. Trimming removed 6 bases from V and 3 bases from J; junction bases left unmatched: 9. The CDR3, as DNA: TGTGCCAGCAGCCCCGGGACAGGGATCCTCAATCAGCCCCAGCATTTT. Its protein is CASSPGTGILNQPQHF.

At least ten counts were recorded for this clonotype. The chain joins TRBV20-1 to TRBJ1-4; 9 nucleotides agree with TRBD1. Losses at the gene ends were 3 bases for V and 8 bases for J; bases not matched to a gene: 10. The CDR3 is 15 residues long. Germline lookup yields CDR1 DFQATT and CDR2 SNEGSKA (reference sequence). The CDR3 nucleotides are TGCAGTGCTAGGCCGTGGGGGACAGGGCACGAAAAACTGTTTTTT. Encoded protein: CSARPWGTGHEKLFF.

Many counts were recorded for this clonotype. The rearrangement joins TRBV12-3 or TRBV12-4 to TRBJ1-5; D gene uncertain. The V end lost 2 bases, the J end lost 7 bases, and 12 bases lay between the germline ends. This CDR3 is 14 amino acids long. The CDR3 loop is CASSLRVGGQPQHF. CDR3 DNA sequence: TGTGCCAGCAGTTTAAGGGTAGGAGGGCAGCCCCAGCATTTT.

There are many counts of this clonotype. The chain combines TRBV12-3 or TRBV12-4 with TRBJ2-3, with D perhaps TRBD1 (6 bases). The V end was cut by 7 bases, the J end by 4 bases, with 15 bases between. The CDR3 is 14 residues long. CDR3 coding DNA: TGTGCCAGCAATGGGGCAGGGGTTCCAGATACGCAGTATTTT. This sequence encodes CASNGAGVPDTQYF.

With respect to this clonotype: This may stem from a read error, because a much larger clone lies one nucleotide away. The V gene is TRBV6-1, the J gene TRBJ2-1; D uncertain. The V end was cut by 4 bases, the J end by 7 bases, with 20 bases between. The CDR3 has 16 amino acids. The germline gives CDR1 MNHNS, CDR2 SASEGT. The CDR3 coding sequence is TGTGCCAGCAGTGTAAGCCCGGCTAGGCGACCTAATGAGCAGTTCTTC. Translation: CASSVSPARRPNEQFF.

The V and J genes are TRBV10-3 and TRBJ1-4; no firm D call. From germline, CDR1 is ENHRY and CDR2 SYGVKD. Trimming removed 4 bases from V and 10 bases from J, with 10 bases in between. This CDR3 contains 12 residues. Here the CDR3 reads CAISGVDGKLFF. CDR3 coding DNA: TGTGCCATCAGTGGAGTAGACGGAAAACTGTTTTTT.

The chain carries TRBV2 and TRBJ2-7, with TRBD2 matching 11 bases. V shed 8 bases, J shed 0 bases, and the junction held 6 bases outside the gene matches. Germline V gene sequence: CDR1 SNHLY, CDR2 FYNNEI. The CDR3 contains 15 residues. CDR3 sequence reads: CASGSGLAVSYEQYF. The CDR3, as DNA: TGTGCCAGCGGCTCGGGACTAGCGGTCTCCTACGAGCAGTACTTC.

This clonotype was detected ten times or more. The chain couples TRBV5-5 to TRBJ1-2; unclear D gene. Germline V gene lookup returns CDR1 SGHKS and CDR2 YYEKEE (reference sequence). V dropped 0 bases and J dropped 4 bases, with 10 bases sitting between them. The CDR3 extends over 14 amino acids. The CDR3 loop reads CASSLDAGLYGYTF. For the CDR3, the DNA is TGTGCCAGCAGCTTGGACGCGGGCCTCTATGGCTACACCTTC.

The V gene is TRBV20-1, the J gene TRBJ2-7, with TRBD1 matching 9 bases. This CDR3 has 15 residues. Germline V gene data show CDR1 as DFQATT and CDR2 as SNEGSKA (reference sequence). V shed 5 bases and J 0 bases; nucleotides not matched to a gene: 8. The CDR3 DNA reads as TGCAGTGCTCTAACCGGACAGGGGAGCTCCTACGAGCAGTACTTC. As protein: CSALTGQGSSYEQYF.

For this clonotype: One end of the junction varies from germline; a read error may be responsible. V usage is TRBV24-1 and J usage is TRBJ2-1; 9 bases align to TRBD2. The CDR3 has 13 residues. Germline assignment: CDR1 KGHDR and CDR2 SFDVKD. CDR3: CATKAGGNNGQFF. For the CDR3, the DNA is TGTGCCACAAAAGCGGGAGGAAACAATGGGCAGTTCTTC.